This TCR beta chain was sequenced for a study of blood T cell repertoires in COVID-19. Study background: Samples of COVID-19 (acute and convalescent) were obtained from the United States, Italy and Spain. Sample material is recorded as cDNA or gDNA derived from T cells, B-cell-depleted T cells, or PBMCs.

The CDR3 has 15 residues. The germline V gene has CDR1 MNHEY and CDR2 SVGAGI. Germline trimming cut 0 bases from V and 2 bases from J; bases unmatched to any gene: 1. Per the study methods: For nucleated cells, counts were estimated from reference gene primer amplification. The repertoire was sequenced with immunoSEQ multiplex PCR; TCRdb's copy has only in-frame clones and lacks some. The DNA gave D and trimming, while V, J and clone size come from that table. The sample holds some 150,000 clones; approximately 81% are singletons and the top ten take 35% to 40%. The chain employs TRBV6-5 and TRBJ1-2, with TRBD1 matching 9 bases. This TCR derives from a human donor in a cohort sampled during active COVID-19. The specimen sequenced was peripheral blood. CDR3 nucleotides: TGTGCCAGCAGTTACTCGGGGACAGGGAACTATGGCTACACCTTC. Translation: CASSYSGTGNYGYTF.